What follows describes a single T cell receptor beta chain. Per the germline V gene, CDR1 is SGHNT and CDR2 is YYREEE (reference sequence). Trimming left V 0 bases short and J 7 bases short, with 19 bases between. The CDR3 is made up of 17 amino acids. Produced via immunoSEQ multiplex PCR; TCRdb's table is partial and in-frame only. The table includes 150,000 or so clones, about 92% detected once. The data were taken from a study of T cell responses to AZD1222 COVID-19 vaccine. The chain carries TRBV5-4 and TRBJ2-2, with TRBD1 as a possible D gene (6 bases). This clonotype was sampled from an adult in good health. The material sequenced was peripheral blood, taken on day 0 of AZD1222 vaccination. CDR3: CASSLGQLGRGGGELFF. The CDR3, as DNA: TGTGCCAGCAGCTTGGGACAGCTGGGGAGAGGGGGCGGGGAGCTGTTTTTT.